Each of the 21 T cell receptor beta chains below was sequenced from the same sample in a study of blood T cell repertoires in COVID-19. Profiled with immunoSEQ multiplex PCR; TCRdb holds only in-frame clones, not every one. The top ten clones hold around 16% of a sample with 200,000 or so clones, roughly three quarters of them seen once. The sequenced material came from peripheral blood. All receptors derive from a man aged 55 to 70 with active or convalescent COVID-19.

The chain uses TRBV3-1 (or the pseudogene TRBV3-2) and TRBJ2-1; D is unclear. The CDR3 runs 11 residues. The germline V gene encodes CDR1 LGHDT and CDR2 YNNKEL (reference sequence). Trimming left V 0 bases short and J 10 bases short, with 4 bases between. CDR3 region: CASSQDEEQFF. Written as DNA, the CDR3 is TGTGCCAGCAGCCAAGATGAGGAGCAGTTCTTC.

The chain links TRBV5-5 to TRBJ2-4; D may be TRBD2 (6 bases). This CDR3 contains 16 residues. Germline assignment: CDR1 SGHKS and CDR2 YYEKEE (reference sequence). The V and J ends lost 3 bases and 0 bases respectively, with 13 bases between them. CDR3 nucleotide sequence: TGTGCCAGCAGCTGGGGCGGGGATATAGCCAAAAACATTCAGTACTTC. It specifies CASSWGGDIAKNIQYF.

The chain couples TRBV28 to TRBJ2-3, with 8 bases identical to TRBD1. Germline V gene data show CDR1 as MDHEN and CDR2 as SYDVKM. With V trimmed by 3 bases and J by 5 bases, 1 base remained unmatched. CDR3 length: 13 residues. CDR3 region: CASSFTGGDTQYF. Here the CDR3 DNA reads TGTGCCAGCAGTTTCACAGGGGGAGATACGCAGTATTTT.

The rearrangement links TRBV4-3 to TRBJ1-4; 7 bases are a match to TRBD1. V dropped 1 base and J dropped 9; count of bases not matched to a gene: 5. The CDR3 spans 14 residues. Germline V gene data show CDR1 as LGHNA and CDR2 as YSLEER. The DNA for the CDR3 is TGCGCCAGCAGCCAAGCGGGACAGTTACAAAAACTGTTTTTT. This translates into CASSQAGQLQKLFF.

This rearrangement joins TRBV19 to TRBJ1-6; 9 bases are a match to TRBD1. This CDR3 spans 15 amino acids. J gave up 9 bases and V 8 bases, and 11 bases lay outside the gene matches. CDR1 and CDR2 (germline): LNHDA, SQIVND (reference sequence). Written as DNA, the CDR3 is TGTGCCAGTTGCCGGGACAGGGACGGCGGTTCACCCCTCCACTTT. Its translation is CASCRDRDGGSPLHF.

This sequence joins TRBV3-1 (or the pseudogene TRBV3-2) and TRBJ1-3; the match to TRBD1 covers 9 bases. CDR3 size: 15 residues. V was clipped by 4 bases and J by 4 bases; unmatched bases: 5. Germline CDR1 reads LGHDT; CDR2 reads YNNKEL (reference sequence). The CDR3 protein is CASSRDRVKGNTIYF. The CDR3 DNA is TGTGCCAGCAGCCGGGACAGGGTAAAAGGAAACACCATATATTTT.

This rearrangement joins TRBV6-5 to TRBJ2-5; 7 bases map to TRBD2. The CDR3 totals 14 residues. Trimming at V came to 2 bases and at J to 4 bases, leaving 4 bases not matched to a gene. Germline V gives CDR1 MNHEY, CDR2 SVGAGI. This chain's CDR3 is CASSYGGSGETQYF. Written as DNA, the CDR3 is TGTGCCAGCAGTTACGGCGGGAGTGGAGAGACCCAGTACTTC.

This clone was seen just once. The rearrangement links TRBV5-1 to TRBJ1-2, with D possibly matching TRBD1 (6 bases). CDR1 and CDR2 from the germline V gene are SGHRS and YFSETQ. V lost 8 bases and J lost 5, with 22 bases in between. The CDR3 runs to 15 residues. CDR3 in amino acids: CASRIMHRDSYGYTF. The CDR3 nucleotides read TGCGCCAGTCGAATAATGCACAGGGATAGTTATGGCTACACCTTC.

The chain joins TRBV4-3 to TRBJ1-4; D is possibly TRBD1 (6 bases). This CDR3 spans 17 amino acids. The V and J ends lost 1 base and 0 bases respectively, with 12 bases between them. Germline assignment: CDR1 LGHNA and CDR2 YSLEER. The CDR3 DNA reads TGCGCCAGCAGCCAAGGGCATAGACAGGCAACTAATGAAAAACTGTTTTTT. Encoded protein: CASSQGHRQATNEKLFF.

The chain joins TRBV5-1 to TRBJ2-1; D is perhaps TRBD2 (5 bases). V lost 1 base to trimming and J lost 4 bases, with 12 bases between them. CDR3 length: 15 amino acids. Germline CDR1 is SGHRS and CDR2 is YFSETQ. The CDR3 here is CASSLSLTGYNEQFF. CDR3 sequence (DNA): TGCGCCAGCAGCTTGTCCCTAACGGGGTACAATGAGCAGTTCTTC. Full variable domain (outside the CDR3, taken from reference TRBV5-1 and TRBJ2-1): KAGVTQTPRYLIKTRGQQVTLSCSPISGHRSVSWYQQTPGQGLQFLFEYFSETQRNKGNFPGRFSGRQFSNSRSEMNVSTLELGDSALYLCASSLSLTGYNEQFFGPGTRLTVL.

The chain combines TRBV7-8 with TRBJ2-1, with 10 positions matching TRBD2. CDR3 length equals 14 residues. CDR1 is SGHVS and CDR2 is FQNEAQ in the germline V gene. The V segment lost 5 bases and the J segment 7 bases; nucleotides outside the gene matches: 5. In DNA form, the CDR3 reads TGTGCCAGCAGCCCCGGACTAGCGGCGAATGAGCAGTTCTTC. Amino acid sequence: CASSPGLAANEQFF.

The gene calls are TRBV7-9 and TRBJ1-2; D possibly corresponds to TRBD1 (6 bases). Per germline, CDR1 SEHNR and CDR2 FQNEAQ (reference sequence). The CDR3 runs 14 residues. V lost 0 bases to trimming and J lost 8 bases, with 13 bases between them. The CDR3 is CASSLAGGMSGYTF. CDR3 bases: TGTGCCAGCAGCTTAGCTGGGGGCATGAGCGGCTACACCTTC.

In this sample, this clone turned up a few times. This sequence joins TRBV7-8 and TRBJ2-4; TRBD2 aligns across 11 bases. The CDR3 length is 15 residues. CDR1 and CDR2 from the germline V gene are SGHVS and FQNEAQ. Germline trimming cut 4 bases from V and 8 bases from J; bases unmatched to any gene: 7. CDR3 residues: CASSYGTSGTYIQYF. DNA of the CDR3: TGTGCCAGCAGCTACGGGACTAGCGGTACTTACATTCAGTACTTC.

The chain joins TRBV29-1 to TRBJ1-1; unclear D gene. Germline V gene data show CDR1 as SQVTM and CDR2 as ANQGSEA. The length of the CDR3 is 13 residues. The germline V and J ends were trimmed by 5 bases and 0 bases, with 10 bases remaining between them. CDR3 loop: CSVNDGVNTEAFF. CDR3 bases: TGCAGCGTTAATGACGGAGTGAACACTGAAGCTTTCTTT. Full variable domain (rest looked up from reference TRBV29-1 and TRBJ1-1): SAVISQKPSRDICQRGTSLTIQCQVDSQVTMMFWYRQQPGQSLTLIATANQGSEATYESGFVIDKFPISRPNLTFSTLTVSNMSPEDSSIYLCSVNDGVNTEAFFGQGTRLTVV.

The chain combines TRBV12-3 or TRBV12-4 with TRBJ1-2, with 8 bases aligning to TRBD1. V shed 5 bases, J shed 6 bases, and the junction held 5 bases outside the gene matches. The CDR3 totals 13 residues. As DNA, the CDR3 is TGTGCCAGCAGTAGACCAGGGGGCGATGGCTACACCTTC. Protein: CASSRPGGDGYTF.

The V and J genes are TRBV7-2 and TRBJ2-2, with 12 positions matching TRBD2. The V gene's germline CDR1 is SGHTA and CDR2 FQGNSA. The CDR3 sequence is 18 residues long. After removal of 2 bases from V and 3 bases from J, the junction contained 7 bases not matched to a gene. CDR3 in amino acids: CASSLRASGRADTGELFF. The CDR3 region has the DNA TGTGCCAGCAGCTTAAGGGCTAGCGGGAGGGCCGACACCGGGGAGCTGTTTTTT.

V gene TRBV27 combines with J gene TRBJ2-5, with D possibly being TRBD2 (6 bases). The CDR3 consists of 16 residues. The germline V and J ends were trimmed by 4 bases and 5 bases, with 20 bases remaining between them. Germline values: CDR1 MNHEY, CDR2 SMNVEV (reference sequence). Written as DNA, the CDR3 is TGTGCCAGCAGTTCGCTCCCTCGCGGGAATGGGGAGACCCAGTACTTC. Translating gives CASSSLPRGNGETQYF.

This rearrangement joins TRBV19 to TRBJ2-1; 11 positions match TRBD2. Losses at the gene ends were 8 bases for V and 10 bases for J; bases not matched to a gene: 10. CDR3 size: 14 residues. CDR1 is LNHDA, CDR2 SQIVND, per germline (reference sequence). CDR3 amino acids: CASLSGRAAGEQFF. The CDR3 DNA follows: TGTGCCAGTCTTAGCGGGAGGGCTGCCGGAGAGCAGTTCTTC.

The chain has TRBV19 and TRBJ1-3; TRBD1 matches 7 bases. Germline CDR1 LNHDA, CDR2 SQIVND (reference sequence). V was clipped by 5 bases and J by 0 bases; unmatched bases: 4. The CDR3 is 15 amino acids. The CDR3 sequence is CASSRDSFSGNTIYF. The CDR3 bases are TGTGCCAGTAGTCGGGACAGCTTCTCTGGAAACACCATATATTTT.

The J gene is TRBJ1-1, the V gene TRBV28, with no clear D. Deletions cut 8 bases from V and 4 bases from J, with 17 bases between. This CDR3 comprises 14 residues. Germline values: CDR1 MDHEN, CDR2 SYDVKM. The CDR3 sequence: CASPTSLLGTEAFF. As DNA, the CDR3 is TGTGCCAGCCCTACTAGCCTGCTGGGCACTGAAGCTTTCTTT.

This chain links TRBV23-1 with TRBJ1-5; TRBD1 matches 9 bases. TRBV23-1 is marked as an open reading frame, function uncertain. This CDR3 is 17 amino acids long. V lost 2 bases and J lost 1; bases outside the gene matches: 6. The CDR3 is CASSQGLDRGSNQPQHF. The CDR3 coding sequence is TGCGCCAGCAGTCAAGGACTTGACAGGGGGAGCAATCAGCCCCAGCATTTT.